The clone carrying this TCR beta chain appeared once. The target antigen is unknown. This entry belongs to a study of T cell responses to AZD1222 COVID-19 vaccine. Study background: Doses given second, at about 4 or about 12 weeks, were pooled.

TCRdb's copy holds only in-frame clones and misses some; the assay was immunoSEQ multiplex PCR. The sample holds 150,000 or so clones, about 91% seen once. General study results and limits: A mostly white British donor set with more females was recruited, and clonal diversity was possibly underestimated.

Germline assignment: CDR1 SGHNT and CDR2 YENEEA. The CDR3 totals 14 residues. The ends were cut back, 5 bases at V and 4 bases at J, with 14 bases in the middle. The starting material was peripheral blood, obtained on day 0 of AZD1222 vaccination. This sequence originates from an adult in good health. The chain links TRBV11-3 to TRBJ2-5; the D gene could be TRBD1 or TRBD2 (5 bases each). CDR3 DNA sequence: TGTGCCAGCAGCCAAAGGCGTGGGGGAGAGACCCAGTACTTC. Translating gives CASSQRRGGETQYF.